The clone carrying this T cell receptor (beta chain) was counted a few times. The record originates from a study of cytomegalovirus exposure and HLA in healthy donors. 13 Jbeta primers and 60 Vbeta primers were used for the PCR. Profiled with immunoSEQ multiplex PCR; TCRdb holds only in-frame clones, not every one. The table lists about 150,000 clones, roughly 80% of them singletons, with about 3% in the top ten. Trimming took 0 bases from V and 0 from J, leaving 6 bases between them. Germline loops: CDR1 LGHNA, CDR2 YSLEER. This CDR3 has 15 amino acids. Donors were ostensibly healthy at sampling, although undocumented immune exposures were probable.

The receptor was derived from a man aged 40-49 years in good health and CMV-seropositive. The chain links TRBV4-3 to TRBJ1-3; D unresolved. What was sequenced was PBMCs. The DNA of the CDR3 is TGCGCCAGCAGCCAAGATGCACTCTCTGGAAACACCATATATTTT. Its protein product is CASSQDALSGNTIYF.